The 10 T cell receptor beta chains below were found in one sample sequenced in a study of blood T cell repertoires in COVID-19. Generated by immunoSEQ multiplex PCR, the TCRdb table keeps only in-frame clones and is missing some. The sample records about 140,000 clones, 75% to 90% being singletons. Sequencing was performed on PBMCs or T cells enriched from blood (not recorded which). These receptors originate from a man between 45 and 60 years old who had recovered from COVID-19.

J is TRBJ2-1 and V is TRBV7-2; 7 bases are shared with TRBD1. CDR1 SGHTA and CDR2 FQGNSA come from the germline V gene. The CDR3 extends over 13 amino acids. V trimming: 2 bases; J trimming: 9 bases; junction bases outside the gene matches: 4. DNA for the CDR3: TGTGCCAGCAGCTTACAGGGGGAAGGTGAGCAGTTCTTC. The encoded protein is CASSLQGEGEQFF. Drawing the rest from reference TRBV7-2 and TRBJ2-1, the complete variable domain is GAGVSQSPSNKVTEKGKDVELRCDPISGHTALYWYRQSLGQGLEFLIYFQGNSAPDKSGLPSDRFSAERTGGSVSTLTIQRTQQEDSAVYLCASSLQGEGEQFFGPGTRLTVL.

This clone has just one count. This chain connects TRBV20-1 to TRBJ1-1; TRBD1 matches at 9 bases. The CDR3 runs 13 residues. V lost 3 bases, J lost 5 bases, and 4 bases stayed unmatched. Germline CDR1 reads DFQATT; CDR2 reads SNEGSKA (reference sequence). The DNA for the CDR3 is TGCAGTGCTAGTCCGGGACAGGGTACTGAAGCTTTCTTT. Its protein is CSASPGQGTEAFF.

The gene calls are TRBV7-8 and TRBJ1-1, with 8 bases aligning to TRBD1. In germline, CDR1 is SGHVS, CDR2 FQNEAQ. The CDR3 covers 13 residues. The ends lost 5 bases at V and 10 bases at J; junction bases unmatched: 9. Written as DNA, the CDR3 is TGTGCCAGCAGCCCACAGGGGGGGCCAGGAGCTTTCTTT. It is translated as CASSPQGGPGAFF.

In DNA form, the CDR3 reads TGTGCCAGCAGCGTTCAGGGGGGCACTGAAGCTTTCTTT. Translating gives CASSVQGGTEAFF. The chain joins TRBV9 to TRBJ1-1; 7 nucleotides match TRBD1. The CDR3 loop spans 13 amino acids. The V gene's germline CDR1 is SGDLS and CDR2 YYNGEE. V shed 2 bases, J shed 4 bases, and the junction held 2 bases outside the gene matches.

The CDR3 is CASSLGNAGGRYEQYV. The CDR3 bases are TGTGCCAGCAGCTTGGGTAATGCGGGGGGCCGCTACGAGCAGTACGTC. The genes are TRBV5-6 and TRBJ2-7; 8 nucleotides align to TRBD2. After removal of 0 bases from V and 3 bases from J, the junction contained 8 bases not matched to a gene. Germline values: CDR1 SGHDT, CDR2 YYEEEE. The CDR3 is made up of 16 amino acids.

This sequence joins TRBV6-1 and TRBJ2-7; D is undetermined. Germline V gene lookup returns CDR1 MNHNS and CDR2 SASEGT. With 2 bases removed from V and 2 bases from J, the gap between germline ends came to 10 bases. CDR3 length equals 14 residues. The CDR3 protein is CASSESWQTYEQYV. The DNA of the CDR3 is TGTGCCAGCAGTGAATCGTGGCAGACCTACGAGCAGTACGTC.

This clone came up a few times. The chain couples TRBV3-1 (or the pseudogene TRBV3-2) to TRBJ2-1; 8 bases map to TRBD2. Germline assignment: CDR1 LGHDT and CDR2 YNNKEL (reference sequence). This CDR3 comprises 18 residues. The ends lost 0 bases at V and 8 bases at J; junction bases unmatched: 15. The CDR3 sequence is CASSQDGSRGGSLYEQFF. The CDR3 DNA sequence: TGTGCCAGCAGCCAAGACGGGTCACGGGGGGGTAGCTTGTATGAGCAGTTCTTC.

There are a few counts of this clone. V gene TRBV5-6 combines with J gene TRBJ2-5; no clear D gene. Germline CDR1 is SGHDT and CDR2 is YYEEEE. The V end lost 2 bases, the J end lost 3 bases, and 2 bases lay between the germline ends. This CDR3 comprises 11 residues. The CDR3 DNA follows: TGTGCCAGCAGCTTTAAAGAGACCCAGTACTTC. As protein: CASSFKETQYF.

The rearrangement uses TRBV5-1 and TRBJ1-1; unclear D gene. Trimming left V 1 base short and J 1 base short, with 8 bases between. CDR3 size: 14 residues. CDR1 and CDR2 from the germline V gene are SGHRS and YFSETQ. The CDR3 DNA reads TGCGCCAGCAGCTTGCAGGTGTGGAACACTGAAGCTTTCTTT. Translated, it gives CASSLQVWNTEAFF.

This sequence joins TRBV6-2 or TRBV6-3 and TRBJ2-2, with TRBD1 as a possible D gene (6 bases). Trimming removed 4 bases at V and 8 bases at J, with 14 bases between. The CDR3 length is 14 residues. Germline CDR1 is MNHEY and CDR2 is SVGEGT. The CDR3, as DNA: TGTGCCAGCAGTTCGACAGGTATCTCTGGGGAGCTGTTTTTT. Translated: CASSSTGISGELFF.